The 31 T cell receptor beta chains below all came from one sample that was sequenced in a study of neurological immune-mediated disorders. Each CDR3 protein is one row after TCRdb ran MiXCR on the 5' RACE reads. The sample holds about 84,000 distinct CDR3 sequences; 10% to 13% are singletons and the top ten take around 2%. Input material: PBMCs. Receptors were obtained from a man aged 40-55 years in good health.

Ten or more counts support this clonotype. The chain joins TRBV7-9 to TRBJ2-7; D is undetermined. The V end lost 2 bases, the J end lost 0 bases, and 8 bases lay between the germline ends. This CDR3 has 14 residues. Germline-derived CDR1 and CDR2 are SEHNR and FQNEAQ (reference sequence). The CDR3 spells CASSLQESSYEQYF. Here the CDR3 DNA reads TGTGCCAGCAGCTTACAGGAGAGCTCCTACGAGCAGTACTTC.

This clonotype was counted many times. This sequence joins TRBV5-1 and TRBJ2-2, with D unresolved. CDR1 SGHRS and CDR2 YFSETQ come from the germline V gene. V shed 4 bases and J shed 7 bases, with 14 bases lying between them. CDR3 length: 14 amino acids. In DNA form, the CDR3 reads TGCGCCAGCAGCCCGGCGAGTTTAGTCGGGGAGCTGTTTTTT. Translating gives CASSPASLVGELFF.

A note on this clonotype: The junction departs from germline at one end; a sequencing error may be responsible. The chain links TRBV7-2 to TRBJ2-3, with D perhaps matching TRBD1 or TRBD2 (5 bases each). This CDR3 has 13 amino acids. CDR1 and CDR2 from the germline V gene are SGHTA and FQGNSA. CDR3 nucleotides: TGTGCCAGCATCTTAGTGCGTGGGGGTACGCAGTATTTT. Its protein product is CASILVRGGTQYF. Full variable domain (outside the CDR3, taken from reference TRBV7-2 and TRBJ2-3): GAGVSQSPSNKVTEKGKDVELRCDPISGHTALYWYRQSLGQGLEFLIYFQGNSAPDKSGLPSDRFSAERTGGSVSTLTIQRTQQEDSAVYLCASILVRGGTQYFGPGTRLTVL.

This clonotype has ten or more counts. The rearrangement links TRBV7-8 to TRBJ2-7, with TRBD2 matching 7 bases. V shed 5 bases and J 3 bases; nucleotides not matched to a gene: 7. Germline CDR1 SGHVS, CDR2 FQNEAQ. This CDR3 comprises 14 residues. The CDR3 region is CASSIPGTNYEQYF. The CDR3, as DNA: TGTGCCAGCAGCATCCCCGGGACTAACTACGAGCAGTACTTC.

This clonotype appeared a few times. The chain recombines TRBV7-3 with TRBJ1-5, with a tentative D call TRBD1 (5 bases). In germline, CDR1 is SGHTA, CDR2 FQGTGA. The ends were cut back, 2 bases at V and 9 bases at J, with 11 bases in the middle. This CDR3 is 13 amino acids long. CDR3: CASSLGHPGPQHF. In nucleotides, the CDR3 is TGTGCCAGCAGCTTAGGACACCCGGGGCCCCAGCATTTT.

This clonotype has a count of ten or more. This rearrangement joins TRBV7-2 to TRBJ2-3; 7 nucleotides agree with TRBD2. Per germline, CDR1 SGHTA and CDR2 FQGNSA. V trimming: 0 bases; J trimming: 2 bases; junction bases outside the gene matches: 17. This CDR3 is 20 amino acids long. DNA of the CDR3: TGTGCCAGCAGCTTAGCGCTCTCGGGGTCGCTAGCGGAGAACACAGATACGCAGTATTTT. Its protein product is CASSLALSGSLAENTDTQYF.

Many counts were recorded for this clonotype. The chain couples TRBV9 to TRBJ2-4; D not resolved. The CDR3 consists of 14 residues. Germline values: CDR1 SGDLS, CDR2 YYNGEE. The V end was cut by 4 bases, the J end by 6 bases, with 14 bases between. The CDR3 is CASSSEDGVNIQYF. The CDR3 coding sequence is TGTGCCAGCAGCTCCGAGGACGGAGTAAACATTCAGTACTTC.

This clonotype was seen repeatedly, ten times or more. This sequence joins TRBV24-1 and TRBJ2-1, with D tentatively TRBD1 or TRBD2 (5 bases each). This CDR3 has 15 residues. V lost 6 bases and J lost 7, with 18 bases in between. Germline CDR1 is KGHDR and CDR2 is SFDVKD. The CDR3: CATSSPGTRGNEQFF. The CDR3 DNA reads TGTGCCACCAGTTCTCCCGGGACCCGCGGAAATGAGCAGTTCTTC.

The sample holds many counts of this clonotype. The chain employs TRBV12-3 or TRBV12-4 and TRBJ1-1; D is uncertain. The V end was cut by 5 bases, the J end by 11 bases, with 15 bases between. There are 12 residues in the CDR3. CDR3 in DNA: TGTGCCAGCAGTCTCACGGGATATGAGGCTTTCTTT. Protein product: CASSLTGYEAFF.

This clonotype was detected ten times or more. V is TRBV29-1 and J is TRBJ2-3; no clear D gene. The CDR3 contains 12 residues. V was shortened by 5 bases and J by 3 bases, with 9 bases between the two germline ends. Germline V gene lookup returns CDR1 SQVTM and CDR2 ANQGSEA. CDR3 in DNA: TGCAGCGTTCGGTCCGCGACAGATACGCAGTATTTT. Translation: CSVRSATDTQYF.

This clonotype was counted many times. This chain joins TRBV6-2 or TRBV6-3 and TRBJ2-2; the D gene could be TRBD1 or TRBD2 (6 bases each). V lost 1 base and J 0 bases, leaving 15 bases between the germline ends. The CDR3 runs 18 residues. Germline CDR1 MNHEY, CDR2 SVGEGT. CDR3 sequence: CASSYYRIGGANTGELFF. In DNA, the CDR3 is TGTGCCAGCAGTTACTACCGAATCGGGGGCGCGAACACCGGGGAGCTGTTTTTT.

This clonotype was counted ten times or more. The rearrangement links TRBV6-5 to TRBJ2-7; maybe TRBD2 (5 bases). V dropped 11 bases and J dropped 4 bases, with 27 bases sitting between them. Germline V CDR1 and CDR2: MNHEY, SVGAGI. This CDR3 is 16 amino acids long. CDR3 loop: CAASATASGFLYEQYF. The CDR3 DNA sequence: TGTGCCGCCTCGGCGACGGCCTCGGGATTTTTGTACGAGCAGTACTTC.

This clonotype was found many times. The chain carries TRBV25-1 and TRBJ1-1, with D perhaps TRBD1 (5 bases). This CDR3 has 16 residues. The germline V and J ends were trimmed by 6 bases and 4 bases, with 21 bases remaining between them. From germline, CDR1 is MGHDK and CDR2 SYGVNS. Here the CDR3 DNA reads TGTGCCAGCAGCTCCCAATTCGACAGACCTTTCACTGAAGCTTTCTTT. As protein: CASSSQFDRPFTEAFF.

The sample holds many counts of this clonotype. The V gene is TRBV7-2, the J gene TRBJ2-2, with TRBD2 identical over 10 bases. V trimming: 5 bases; J trimming: 8 bases; junction bases outside the gene matches: 8. There are 15 residues in the CDR3. CDR1 and CDR2 from the germline V gene are SGHTA and FQGNSA. This CDR3 reads CASSPLAGGRGELFF. CDR3 DNA sequence: TGTGCCAGCAGCCCGTTAGCGGGAGGTCGTGGGGAGCTGTTTTTT.

Many counts were recorded for this clonotype. The rearrangement links TRBV2 to TRBJ1-4, with 7 bases identical to TRBD1. The V gene end was trimmed by 2 bases and the J gene end by 6 bases; junction bases not matched to a gene: 3. There are 14 residues in the CDR3. Germline CDR1 is SNHLY and CDR2 is FYNNEI. The CDR3 loop is CASSENRGDEKLFF. The CDR3 region has the DNA TGTGCCAGCAGTGAAAACAGGGGTGATGAAAAACTGTTTTTT.

The chain employs TRBV20-1 and TRBJ2-2, with D hard to call. CDR3 length: 14 residues. The germline CDR1 and CDR2 sequences are DFQATT and SNEGSKA (reference sequence). The V and J ends lost 6 bases and 5 bases respectively, with 16 bases between them. The CDR3 sequence: CSANSWIRTGELFF. CDR3 coding DNA: TGCAGTGCCAATAGCTGGATACGGACCGGGGAGCTGTTTTTT.

This clonotype was recorded many times. This chain uses TRBV14 with TRBJ2-1; 7 nucleotides align to TRBD1. Per germline, CDR1 SGHDN and CDR2 FVKESK. The CDR3 has 20 amino acids. The J segment lost 0 bases and the V segment lost 1 base, leaving 15 bases of the junction unmatched. The CDR3 nucleotides read TGTGCCAGCAGCCAAGCTCGGGACAGACTCAGGGGGATCTCCTACAATGAGCAGTTCTTC. Encoded protein: CASSQARDRLRGISYNEQFF.

This clonotype was counted a few times. The chain links TRBV7-2 to TRBJ1-6; the match to TRBD1 covers 9 bases. The CDR3 has 15 amino acids. V was clipped by 2 bases and J by 7 bases; unmatched bases: 3. Germline CDR1 SGHTA, CDR2 FQGNSA. This CDR3 is CASSLYRGQNSPLHF. Here the CDR3 DNA reads TGTGCCAGCAGCTTATACAGGGGGCAAAATTCACCCCTCCACTTT. The complete variable domain, with remaining parts taken from reference TRBV7-2 and TRBJ1-6, reads GAGVSQSPSNKVTEKGKDVELRCDPISGHTALYWYRQSLGQGLEFLIYFQGNSAPDKSGLPSDRFSAERTGGSVSTLTIQRTQQEDSAVYLCASSLYRGQNSPLHFGNGTRLTVT.

A word on this clonotype: This could be a read error, since a much larger clone is one nucleotide away. The rearrangement uses TRBV6-1 and TRBJ2-7; 13 nucleotides line up with TRBD2. This CDR3 is built from 17 residues. Germline CDR1 and CDR2: MNHNS and SASEGT. CDR3 nucleotides: TGTGCCAGCAGTGAAACTAGCGGGGGGGCTTCGTCCTTCGAGCAGTACTTC. Its translation: CASSETSGGASSFEQYF.

This chain joins TRBV27 and TRBJ1-1; D possibly corresponds to TRBD1 (5 bases). Germline V lookup: CDR1 MNHEY, CDR2 SMNVEV (reference sequence). The germline V and J ends were trimmed by 4 bases and 4 bases, with 16 bases remaining between them. The CDR3 extends over 15 amino acids. DNA of the CDR3: TGTGCCAGCAGTTATTTCGGGGACGGGAGCACTGAAGCTTTCTTT. Translation gives CASSYFGDGSTEAFF.

This clonotype has a count of ten or more. The chain links TRBV11-2 to TRBJ2-1; D remains unclear. The CDR3 covers 12 residues. Trimming took off 0 bases at V and 10 bases at J, with 7 bases between the two ends. Germline V gene sequence: CDR1 SGHAT, CDR2 FQNNGV. The CDR3 DNA is TGTGCCAGCAGCTTAGAGCGTAACGAGCAGTTCTTC. Translation gives CASSLERNEQFF.

This clonotype came up many times. The chain joins TRBV28 to TRBJ1-1; D is undetermined. Germline-derived CDR1 and CDR2 are MDHEN and SYDVKM. The CDR3 has 11 residues. V lost 2 bases, J lost 6 bases, and 4 bases lay in between. The CDR3, as DNA: TGTGCCAGCAGTTTAGGATCTGAAGCTTTCTTT. Its protein product is CASSLGSEAFF.

This clonotype was picked up many times. The chain links TRBV20-1 to TRBJ1-6; the D is unclear. Trimming shortened V by 2 bases and J by 7 bases, and 12 bases separated the two germline ends. Germline values: CDR1 DFQATT, CDR2 SNEGSKA (reference sequence). The CDR3 has 14 residues. CDR3 bases: TGCAGTGCTAGACCCCTAACGGAGAATTCACCCCTCCACTTT. Encoded protein: CSARPLTENSPLHF.

This clonotype occurred many times. The chain employs TRBV29-1 and TRBJ2-3; D is unclear. Germline loops: CDR1 SQVTM, CDR2 ANQGSEA. Between the trimmed V and J ends, which lost 1 base and 4 bases, there was a span of 15 bases. This CDR3 has 15 residues. This CDR3 reads CSVEVPNTFPDTQYF. For the CDR3, the DNA is TGCAGCGTTGAAGTCCCGAACACGTTTCCAGATACGCAGTATTTT.

On this clonotype: This may come from a read error, since a much larger clone is one base off. V gene TRBV20-1 combines with J gene TRBJ2-5; D may be TRBD2 (6 bases). CDR3 length: 13 amino acids. CDR1 is DFQATT, CDR2 SNEGSKA, per germline (reference sequence). DNA for the CDR3: TGCGGTGCTTCGGGCCAAACGCGGGGGACCCAGTACTTC. Protein: CGASGQTRGTQYF.

This clonotype was seen repeatedly, ten times or more. J is TRBJ2-1 and V is TRBV20-1; no definite D call. Trimming cost V 5 bases and J 5 bases, with 16 bases left between them. The germline CDR1 and CDR2 sequences are DFQATT and SNEGSKA (reference sequence). The CDR3 consists of 14 residues. The CDR3 coding sequence is TGCAGTGCTTGGACCAGGCTGACGGACAATGAGCAGTTCTTC. This gives the protein CSAWTRLTDNEQFF.

This clonotype appeared many times. CDR3 nucleotides: TGTGCCAGCAGTGAAGGACTAGCCGGATACAATGAGCAGTTCTTC. Translated, it gives CASSEGLAGYNEQFF. The chain uses TRBV2 and TRBJ2-1, with TRBD2 matching over 7 bases. V was clipped by 1 base and J by 4 bases; unmatched bases: 4. Germline CDR1 reads SNHLY; CDR2 reads FYNNEI. The CDR3 loop spans 15 amino acids. Using reference TRBV2 and TRBJ2-1 for the parts outside the CDR3, the full variable domain is EPEVTQTPSHQVTQMGQEVILRCVPISNHLYFYWYRQILGQKVEFLVSFYNNEISEKSEIFDDQFSVERPDGSNFTLKIRSTKLEDSAMYFCASSEGLAGYNEQFFGPGTRLTVL.

This clonotype occurred many times. The chain is built from TRBV4-2 and TRBJ2-2; 7 nucleotides match TRBD1. V was clipped by 4 bases and J by 3 bases; unmatched bases: 11. This CDR3 has 17 residues. Germline values: CDR1 LGHNA, CDR2 YNFKEQ. Here the CDR3 DNA reads TGTGCCAGCAGCCGACCACAGGGGCGACGGGACACCGGGGAGCTGTTTTTT. Its protein is CASSRPQGRRDTGELFF.

This clonotype was recorded many times. The CDR3 DNA follows: TGTGCCAGCAGTTACTCGTGGGGGGCTATGGAGACCCAGTACTTC. Translation gives CASSYSWGAMETQYF. The rearrangement links TRBV6-5 to TRBJ2-5, with D perhaps given as TRBD1 or TRBD2 (6 bases each). Trimming cost V 0 bases and J 5 bases, with 13 bases left between them. This CDR3 region has 15 residues. CDR1 and CDR2 (germline): MNHEY, SVGAGI.

This clonotype was counted only a few times. The V call is TRBV18, the J call TRBJ2-1, with unresolved D. Trimming left V 6 bases short and J 7 bases short, with 7 bases between. Germline values: CDR1 KGHSH, CDR2 LQKENI. The CDR3 sequence is 11 residues long. The CDR3 is CASSTVNEQFF. CDR3 DNA: TGTGCCAGCTCGACGGTGAATGAGCAGTTCTTC.

This clonotype was detected many times. The rearrangement uses TRBV5-1 and TRBJ2-5; 10 bases agree with TRBD1. V lost 2 bases, J lost 4 bases, and 5 bases stayed unmatched. Germline loops: CDR1 SGHRS, CDR2 YFSETQ. This CDR3 has 15 residues. The DNA for the CDR3 is TGCGCCAGCAGCTTTACTGACAGGGGGCGAGAGACCCAGTACTTC. Protein sequence: CASSFTDRGRETQYF.